This T cell receptor beta chain came from a study of T cells in Graves' hyperthyroidism and ophthalmopathy. Patients affected by ophthalmopathy presented a Clinical Activity Score of at least 3, a NOSPECS grade of at least 4, and disease duration below 3 months. Patients showing uncontrolled infection, other autoimmune disease, pregnancy or lactation were ineligible. The study based diagnoses on clinical symptoms, serum thyroxine and TRAb, thyroid ultrasound and orbital computed tomography. Authors of the study amplified TCR beta CDR3 regions from RNA transcripts. Primed by the HTBI set, a first-round RT-PCR was run on the TCR CDR3. One entry per CDR3 protein, called by TCRdb with MiXCR from the multiplex PCR reads. There are roughly 500,000 distinct CDR3 sequences in the sample; about 16% occur only once, and around 32% lies in the top ten. CDR1 and CDR2 (germline): KGHSH, LQKENI. This CDR3 region has 17 residues. Trimming cost V 1 base and J 0 bases, with 13 bases left between them.

This clonotype was sampled from a woman aged 25 to 39 with Graves' ophthalmopathy. The chain joins TRBV18 to TRBJ2-1; D uncertain. The source material was blood. The CDR3 DNA is TGTGCCAGCTCACCACGGGGTGAAGGAAGCTCCTACAATGAGCAGTTCTTC. Amino acids: CASSPRGEGSSYNEQFF.